A single sample gave rise to the 25 T cell receptor beta chains below, sequenced in a study of monozygotic twins with cystic fibrosis. Method: immunoSEQ multiplex PCR; TCRdb's copy keeps in-frame clones and lacks some. The table has fewer than 20,000 clones, over 95% seen once. The sequencing sample was made of blood. Receptors originate from a girl aged 2 to 10 with cystic fibrosis.

CDR3 DNA: TGCGCCAGCAGCCTGGGACGGGACCCGTACAATGAGCAGTTCTTC. As protein: CASSLGRDPYNEQFF. The genes are TRBV4-3 and TRBJ2-1; tentatively, D is TRBD1 or TRBD2 (5 bases each). The germline V and J ends were trimmed by 4 bases and 4 bases, with 14 bases remaining between them. The CDR3 runs to 15 residues. Germline values: CDR1 LGHNA, CDR2 YSLEER.

This chain joins TRBV7-8 and TRBJ2-7; 10 bases agree with TRBD2. Germline V lookup: CDR1 SGHVS, CDR2 FQNEAQ. The CDR3 spans 16 residues. J lost 1 base, V lost 5 bases, and 8 bases had no gene match. CDR3 coding DNA: TGTGCCAGCAGCCCTAGTACTAGCGGGGTATCCTACGAGCAGTACTTC. Translated: CASSPSTSGVSYEQYF.

This CDR3 is CASSAFWGANEKLFF. CDR3 in DNA: TGTGCCAGCAGTGCCTTTTGGGGGGCGAATGAAAAACTGTTTTTT. This rearrangement joins TRBV9 to TRBJ1-4; maybe TRBD1 (6 bases). The CDR3 covers 15 residues. Between the trimmed V and J ends, which lost 5 bases and 5 bases, there was a span of 16 bases. The germline V gene has CDR1 SGDLS and CDR2 YYNGEE.

This chain joins TRBV10-2 and TRBJ2-1; TRBD2 matches at 8 bases. This CDR3 contains 15 residues. With V trimmed by 1 base and J by 3 bases, 2 bases remained unmatched. Germline V lookup: CDR1 WSHSY, CDR2 SAAADI. CDR3 amino acids: CASSELSGGYNEQFF. In DNA form, the CDR3 reads TGCGCCAGCAGTGAGTTAAGCGGGGGCTACAATGAGCAGTTCTTC.

This rearrangement joins TRBV30 to TRBJ1-2; the match to TRBD1 covers 8 bases. This CDR3 spans 15 amino acids. CDR1 is GTSNPN, CDR2 SVGIG, per germline (reference sequence). The V gene end was trimmed by 3 bases and the J gene end by 4 bases; junction bases not matched to a gene: 10. CDR3 sequence (DNA): TGTGCCTGGAGCCGGGGGACAGGCGAACTCTATGGCTACACCTTC. Translation gives CAWSRGTGELYGYTF.

V usage is TRBV2 and J usage is TRBJ2-7; tentatively, D is TRBD1 (6 bases). Germline loops: CDR1 SNHLY, CDR2 FYNNEI. CDR3 length: 14 residues. Trimming took 3 bases from V and 2 from J, leaving 11 bases between them. The chain's CDR3 is CASSEGAGTYEQYF. The CDR3 nucleotides are TGTGCCAGCAGTGAGGGGGCGGGTACCTACGAGCAGTACTTC. Supplemented by reference TRBV2 and TRBJ2-7, the full variable domain reads EPEVTQTPSHQVTQMGQEVILRCVPISNHLYFYWYRQILGQKVEFLVSFYNNEISEKSEIFDDQFSVERPDGSNFTLKIRSTKLEDSAMYFCASSEGAGTYEQYFGPGTRLTVT.

This clone came up once. The chain joins TRBV7-2 to TRBJ2-7; D gene unclear. Trimming pared 0 bases from V and 0 bases from J, leaving 9 bases between. CDR1 and CDR2 (germline): SGHTA, FQGNSA. There are 15 residues in the CDR3. The CDR3 region is CASSLAWTNSYEQYF. Here the CDR3 DNA reads TGTGCCAGCAGCTTAGCGTGGACCAACTCCTACGAGCAGTACTTC. The full variable domain, with the rest looked up from reference TRBV7-2 and TRBJ2-7, is GAGVSQSPSNKVTEKGKDVELRCDPISGHTALYWYRQSLGQGLEFLIYFQGNSAPDKSGLPSDRFSAERTGGSVSTLTIQRTQQEDSAVYLCASSLAWTNSYEQYFGPGTRLTVT.

The rearrangement links TRBV30 to TRBJ1-2, with 7 bases fitting TRBD1. V gave up 3 bases and J gave up 6 bases; unmatched junction bases: 4. This CDR3 is built from 12 residues. Germline V gene data show CDR1 as GTSNPN and CDR2 as SVGIG (reference sequence). CDR3 bases: TGTGCCTGGAGGGGGGACAGTGATGGCTACACCTTC. Residues: CAWRGDSDGYTF.

This clone has a handful of counts. The chain employs TRBV27 and TRBJ1-2; TRBD1 is a possible D gene (6 bases). The ends were cut back, 7 bases at V and 7 bases at J, with 16 bases in the middle. Germline CDR1 MNHEY, CDR2 SMNVEV (reference sequence). This CDR3 comprises 13 residues. CDR3 nucleotide sequence: TGTGCCAGCAAACCAGGGACATGGGCTGGCTACACCTTC. Its translation: CASKPGTWAGYTF.

The chain carries TRBV6-5 and TRBJ2-7; D is perhaps TRBD1 or TRBD2 (5 bases each). CDR1 and CDR2 (germline): MNHEY, SVGAGI. This CDR3 comprises 15 residues. Trimming took off 0 bases at V and 3 bases at J, with 12 bases between the two ends. As DNA, the CDR3 is TGTGCCAGCAGTTACTCGGGTCTGGGGGACTACGAGCAGTACTTC. Translated, it gives CASSYSGLGDYEQYF.

The V and J genes are TRBV9 and TRBJ2-2, with TRBD1 matching 7 bases. From germline, CDR1 is SGDLS and CDR2 YYNGEE. There are 15 residues in the CDR3. Losses at the gene ends were 3 bases for V and 0 bases for J; bases not matched to a gene: 2. The CDR3 loop is CASSEDRANTGELFF. In DNA, the CDR3 is TGTGCCAGCAGCGAAGACAGGGCGAACACCGGGGAGCTGTTTTTT.

This chain connects TRBV5-1 to TRBJ1-3, with 7 positions matching TRBD1. The CDR3 is 15 residues long. J was trimmed by 0 bases and V by 4 bases; bases with no gene match: 4. Looked up from germline, CDR1 is SGHRS and CDR2 is YFSETQ. The CDR3 here is CASSQGTDSGNTIYF. The CDR3 DNA reads TGCGCCAGCAGCCAGGGGACAGACTCTGGAAACACCATATATTTT.

V is TRBV15 and J is TRBJ1-6, with D possibly matching TRBD1 (6 bases). The CDR3 sequence is 18 residues long. V was cut by 0 bases and J by 0 bases, with 12 bases left in between. CDR1 and CDR2 from the germline V gene are LNHNV and YYDKDF (reference sequence). CDR3 in DNA: TGTGCCACCAGCAGAGATGGTACAGGGATCTCCTATAATTCACCCCTCCACTTT. Protein product: CATSRDGTGISYNSPLHF. The whole variable domain, remainder taken from reference TRBV15 and TRBJ1-6, is DAMVIQNPRYQVTQFGKPVTLSCSQTLNHNVMYWYQQKSSQAPKLLFHYYDKDFNNEADTPDNFQSRRPNTSFCFLDIRSPGLGDTAMYLCATSRDGTGISYNSPLHFGNGTRLTVT.

The chain has TRBV18 and TRBJ2-5; TRBD1 might be the D (5 bases). Trimming left V 6 bases short and J 2 bases short, with 16 bases between. Germline V gene data show CDR1 as KGHSH and CDR2 as LQKENI. The CDR3 is made up of 15 amino acids. DNA of the CDR3: TGTGCCAGCTCCGCCCCGAGTACAGGTCAAGAGACCCAGTACTTC. Protein sequence: CASSAPSTGQETQYF.

This chain joins TRBV5-1 and TRBJ2-5, with D possibly called TRBD1 or TRBD2 (5 bases each). The CDR3 totals 15 residues. Germline V CDR1 and CDR2: SGHRS, YFSETQ. Trimming shortened V by 4 bases and J by 3 bases, and 16 bases separated the two germline ends. CDR3 sequence: CASSRDPGREETQYF. CDR3 nucleotides: TGCGCCAGCAGCCGGGACCCAGGGCGCGAAGAGACCCAGTACTTC.

The rearrangement links TRBV2 to TRBJ2-3; unclear D gene. The V and J ends lost 4 bases and 4 bases respectively, with 6 bases between them. This CDR3 region has 12 residues. The V gene's germline CDR1 is SNHLY and CDR2 FYNNEI. The CDR3 reads CASSVMADTQYF. CDR3 coding DNA: TGTGCCAGCAGTGTGATGGCAGATACGCAGTATTTT.

The rearrangement links TRBV19 to TRBJ2-1; no reliable D call. The ends were cut back, 3 bases at V and 0 bases at J, with 9 bases in the middle. In germline, CDR1 is LNHDA, CDR2 SQIVND (reference sequence). The CDR3 is 15 residues long. Written as DNA, the CDR3 is TGTGCCAGTAGTATGGGGATACGCTCCTACAATGAGCAGTTCTTC. It yields the protein CASSMGIRSYNEQFF.

The chain's CDR3 is CASSEGQGANYGYTF. The CDR3 region has the DNA TGTGCCAGCAGCGAAGGACAAGGGGCCAACTATGGCTACACCTTC. The rearrangement uses TRBV9 and TRBJ1-2, with D possibly TRBD1 on 5 matching bases. The germline V gene has CDR1 SGDLS and CDR2 YYNGEE. Deletions cut 3 bases from V and 2 bases from J, with 14 bases between. This CDR3 has 15 residues.

The genes are TRBV5-1 and TRBJ2-3, with D uncertain. V lost 2 bases, J lost 3 bases, and 1 base lay in between. CDR3 length: 11 amino acids. CDR1 SGHRS and CDR2 YFSETQ come from the germline V gene. DNA for the CDR3: TGCGCCAGCAGCTTAACAGATACGCAGTATTTT. Its protein is CASSLTDTQYF. Based on the CDR3 plus reference TRBV5-1 and TRBJ2-3, the full variable domain is KAGVTQTPRYLIKTRGQQVTLSCSPISGHRSVSWYQQTPGQGLQFLFEYFSETQRNKGNFPGRFSGRQFSNSRSEMNVSTLELGDSALYLCASSLTDTQYFGPGTRLTVL.

This chain links TRBV9 with TRBJ2-7; 8 bases line up with TRBD1. Germline V gene lookup returns CDR1 SGDLS and CDR2 YYNGEE. The J segment lost 5 bases and the V segment lost 4 bases, leaving 2 bases of the junction unmatched. This CDR3 region has 12 residues. The CDR3 nucleotides read TGTGCCAGCAGCTCGACAGGGGACGAGCAGTACTTC. This translates into CASSSTGDEQYF.

This chain connects TRBV25-1 to TRBJ1-4; D perhaps matches TRBD1 (6 bases). The CDR3 extends over 18 amino acids. Germline V gene data show CDR1 as MGHDK and CDR2 as SYGVNS. Trimming stripped 6 bases from V and 8 bases from J, with 28 bases between. CDR3 protein: CASSTTRGGPVKTEKLFF. CDR3 nucleotides: TGTGCCAGCAGCACAACAAGGGGGGGGCCAGTGAAGACGGAAAAACTGTTTTTT.

The chain links TRBV7-2 to TRBJ1-2, with TRBD1 as a possible D gene (6 bases). Trimming left V 5 bases short and J 4 bases short, with 14 bases between. The CDR3 sequence is 14 residues long. Germline loops: CDR1 SGHTA, CDR2 FQGNSA. Written as DNA, the CDR3 is TGTGCCAGCAGCCCCCACCAGGGGATCTATGGCTACACCTTC. Amino acids: CASSPHQGIYGYTF.

The chain uses TRBV29-1 and TRBJ2-3; TRBD2 matches at 14 bases. CDR1 and CDR2 from the germline V gene are SQVTM and ANQGSEA. The ends lost 4 bases at V and 4 bases at J; junction bases unmatched: 10. There are 17 residues in the CDR3. CDR3 nucleotides: TGCAGCGTTGTCAGACTGGGACTAGCGGGGGTTCCAGATACGCAGTATTTT. As protein: CSVVRLGLAGVPDTQYF.

This chain links TRBV5-1 with TRBJ1-4, with 7 positions matching TRBD1. There are 14 residues in the CDR3. The V gene end was trimmed by 4 bases and the J gene end by 4 bases; junction bases not matched to a gene: 4. Germline V gives CDR1 SGHRS, CDR2 YFSETQ. CDR3 region: CASSLTGLNEKLFF. As DNA, the CDR3 is TGCGCCAGCAGCCTGACAGGGCTTAATGAAAAACTGTTTTTT.

CDR3 protein: CASSQDLLGETQYF. CDR3 bases: TGTGCCAGCAGCCAAGATCTCCTTGGGGAGACCCAGTACTTC. The V gene is TRBV14, the J gene TRBJ2-5; D gene unclear. In germline, CDR1 is SGHDN, CDR2 FVKESK. V dropped 0 bases and J dropped 5 bases, with 10 bases sitting between them. The CDR3 has 14 residues.